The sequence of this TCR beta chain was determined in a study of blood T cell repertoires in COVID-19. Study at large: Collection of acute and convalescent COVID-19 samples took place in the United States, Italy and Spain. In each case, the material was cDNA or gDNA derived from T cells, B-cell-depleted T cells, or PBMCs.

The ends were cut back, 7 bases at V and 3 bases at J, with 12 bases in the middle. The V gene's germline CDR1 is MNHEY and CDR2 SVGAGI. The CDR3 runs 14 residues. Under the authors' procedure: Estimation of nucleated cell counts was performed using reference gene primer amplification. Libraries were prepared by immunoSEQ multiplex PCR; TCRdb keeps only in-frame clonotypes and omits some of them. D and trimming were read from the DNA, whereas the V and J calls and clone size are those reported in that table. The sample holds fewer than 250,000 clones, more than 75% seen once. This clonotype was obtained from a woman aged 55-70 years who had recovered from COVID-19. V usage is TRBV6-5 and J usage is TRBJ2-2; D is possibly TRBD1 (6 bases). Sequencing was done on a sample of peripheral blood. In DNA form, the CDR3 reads TGTGCCAGCACCGTACAGGGTGACACCGGGGAGCTGTTTTTT. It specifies CASTVQGDTGELFF.